This TCR beta chain was sequenced in a study of identical twins. This CDR3 contains 14 residues. Germline V gives CDR1 SNHLY, CDR2 FYNNEI. The V gene lost 6 bases and the J gene lost 4 bases, with 15 bases spanning the gap. Carrying unique molecular identifiers, the cDNA also gained a universal primer site through template switching. TCRdb analysed the 5' RACE reads with MiXCR anew, one entry per CDR3 protein. The table has hundreds of thousands of distinct CDR3 sequences, roughly 18% seen once. With respect to this clonotype: The antigen is unknown.

Study conclusions and caveats: The more abundant beta clonotypes in cord blood had fewer insertions, and memory repertoires did not show this. Models underestimated out-of-frame TCR alpha sharing in monozygotic twins.

The data were also submitted as part of a second study, on T cells expressing NK-cell markers. From that second work: The share of CD8+ T cells held by dominant NKG2C+ clonotypes was roughly 1.0-8% in more than 5 donors.

The material sequenced was PBMCs. The clonotype was recovered from a young woman in good health. V and J are TRBV2 and TRBJ1-2; D not resolved. CDR3 in DNA: TGTGCCAGCAGGGAACACGTATACCGCTATGGCTACACCTTC. This sequence encodes CASREHVYRYGYTF.